This TCR beta chain stems from a study of blood T cell repertoires in COVID-19. Study-wide background: Two negative PCRs, clearance, or symptom resolution characterized the recovered Cohort 3 donors.

The junction had 13 bases not matched to a gene; V was cut back by 7 bases and J by 6 bases. CDR3 size: 15 residues. Germline values: CDR1 MNHEY, CDR2 SVGAGI. The study assigned cohorts using participant-reported clinical history. Produced via immunoSEQ multiplex PCR; TCRdb's table is partial and in-frame only. The sample has 250,000 to 350,000 clones; 88% are singletons. This receptor was taken from a woman aged 55-70 years in a cohort exposed to, infected with or recovered from COVID-19 (not recorded which). The chain joins TRBV6-5 to TRBJ2-7, with 9 bases fitting TRBD1. Material for sequencing was PBMCs or T cells enriched from blood (not recorded which). DNA of the CDR3: TGTGCCAGCACTCCACCGGGACAGGGTACGGGCGAGCAGTACTTC. This codes for CASTPPGQGTGEQYF.